This T cell receptor beta chain was captured in a study of blood T cell repertoires in COVID-19. Study-wide background: COVID-19 samples from acute and convalescent phases originated in the United States, Italy and Spain. T cells, B-cell-depleted T cells, or PBMCs supplied cDNA or gDNA.

Trimming took off 6 bases at V and 1 base at J, with 18 bases between the two ends. This CDR3 comprises 16 residues. As handled by the study authors: Scientists estimated how many nucleated cells there were by amplifying reference gene primers. Profiled with immunoSEQ multiplex PCR; TCRdb holds only in-frame clones, not every one. The V and J calls and the clone size are those of that table, but D and trimming were determined from the DNA. The data hold approximately 200,000 clones, with approximately 84% observed a single time. The sample was peripheral blood. This TCR was recovered from a woman aged 25-40 years who had recovered from COVID-19. This sequence joins TRBV23-1 and TRBJ1-1; D is ambiguous. Being an ORF, TRBV23-1 has a function that is uncertain. Here the CDR3 DNA reads TGCGCCAGCAGCATGCATAAACAACCCAGGAACACTGAAGCTTTCTTT. Its protein product is CASSMHKQPRNTEAFF.